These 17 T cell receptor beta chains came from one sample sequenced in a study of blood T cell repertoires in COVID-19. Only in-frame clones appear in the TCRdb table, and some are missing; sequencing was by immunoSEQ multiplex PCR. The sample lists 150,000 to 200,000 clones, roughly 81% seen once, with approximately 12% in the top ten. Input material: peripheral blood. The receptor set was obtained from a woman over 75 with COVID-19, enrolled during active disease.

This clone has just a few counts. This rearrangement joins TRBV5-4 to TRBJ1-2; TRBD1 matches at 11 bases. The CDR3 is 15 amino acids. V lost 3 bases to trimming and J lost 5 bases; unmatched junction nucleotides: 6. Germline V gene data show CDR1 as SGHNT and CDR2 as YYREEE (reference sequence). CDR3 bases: TGTGCCAGCAGCTCAGGACAGGGGGCTTGGTATGGCTACACCTTC. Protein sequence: CASSSGQGAWYGYTF.

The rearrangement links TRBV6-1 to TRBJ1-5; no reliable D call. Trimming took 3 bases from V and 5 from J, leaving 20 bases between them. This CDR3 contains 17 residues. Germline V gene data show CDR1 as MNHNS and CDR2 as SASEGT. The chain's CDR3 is CASSDIVNGQVYQPQHF. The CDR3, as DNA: TGTGCCAGCAGTGACATAGTCAATGGGCAGGTTTATCAGCCCCAGCATTTT.

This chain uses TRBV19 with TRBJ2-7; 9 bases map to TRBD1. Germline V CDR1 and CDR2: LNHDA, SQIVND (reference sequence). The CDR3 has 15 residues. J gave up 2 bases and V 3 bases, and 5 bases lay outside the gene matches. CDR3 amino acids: CASSIRGQGTYEQYF. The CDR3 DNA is TGTGCCAGTAGTATTAGGGGACAGGGAACCTACGAGCAGTACTTC.

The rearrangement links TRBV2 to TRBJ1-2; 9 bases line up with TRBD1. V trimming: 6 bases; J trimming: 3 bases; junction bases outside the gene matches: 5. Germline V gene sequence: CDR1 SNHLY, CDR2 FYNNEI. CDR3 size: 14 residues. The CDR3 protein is CASRDRGGDYGYTF. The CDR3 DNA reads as TGTGCCAGCAGAGACAGGGGGGGTGACTATGGCTACACCTTC. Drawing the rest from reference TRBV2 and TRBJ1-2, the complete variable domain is EPEVTQTPSHQVTQMGQEVILRCVPISNHLYFYWYRQILGQKVEFLVSFYNNEISEKSEIFDDQFSVERPDGSNFTLKIRSTKLEDSAMYFCASRDRGGDYGYTFGSGTRLTVV.

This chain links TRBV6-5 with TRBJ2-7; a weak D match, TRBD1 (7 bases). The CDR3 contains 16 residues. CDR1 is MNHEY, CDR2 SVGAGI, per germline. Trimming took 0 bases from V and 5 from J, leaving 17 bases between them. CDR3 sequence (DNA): TGTGCCAGCAGTTACTCGATTCGGGGGACAGTCCACGAGCAGTACTTC. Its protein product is CASSYSIRGTVHEQYF.

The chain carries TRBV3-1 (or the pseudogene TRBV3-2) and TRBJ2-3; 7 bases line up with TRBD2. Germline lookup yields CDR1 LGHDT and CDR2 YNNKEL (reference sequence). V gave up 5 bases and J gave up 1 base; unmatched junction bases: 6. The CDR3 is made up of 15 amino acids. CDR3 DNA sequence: TGTGCCAGCAGCGCTAAGCGGGGCGGCACAGATACGCAGTATTTT. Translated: CASSAKRGGTDTQYF.

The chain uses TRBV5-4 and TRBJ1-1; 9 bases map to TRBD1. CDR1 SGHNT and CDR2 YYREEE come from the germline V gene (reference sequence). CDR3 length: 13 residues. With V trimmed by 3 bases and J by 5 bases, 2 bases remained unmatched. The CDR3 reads CASSWTGETEAFF. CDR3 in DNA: TGTGCCAGCAGCTGGACAGGGGAGACTGAAGCTTTCTTT. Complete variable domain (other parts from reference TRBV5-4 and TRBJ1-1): ETGVTQSPTHLIKTRGQQVTLRCSSQSGHNTVSWYQQALGQGPQFIFQYYREEENGRGNFPPRFSGLQFPNYSSELNVNALELDDSALYLCASSWTGETEAFFGQGTRLTVV.

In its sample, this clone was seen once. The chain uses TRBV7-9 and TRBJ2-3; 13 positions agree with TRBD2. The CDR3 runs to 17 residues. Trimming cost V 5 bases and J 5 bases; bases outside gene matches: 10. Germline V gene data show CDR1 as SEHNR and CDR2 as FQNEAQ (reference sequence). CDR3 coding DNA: TGTGCCAGCAGCCCCACTAGCGGGGGGGCCGGGGAAGATACGCAGTATTTT. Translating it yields CASSPTSGGAGEDTQYF.

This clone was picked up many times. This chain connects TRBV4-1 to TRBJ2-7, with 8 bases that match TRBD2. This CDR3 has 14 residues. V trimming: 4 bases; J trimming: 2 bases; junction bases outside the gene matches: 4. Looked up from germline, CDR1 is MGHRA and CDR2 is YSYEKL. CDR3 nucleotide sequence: TGCGCCAGCAGCCTGACTAGCGCCACCTACGAGCAGTACTTC. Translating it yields CASSLTSATYEQYF.

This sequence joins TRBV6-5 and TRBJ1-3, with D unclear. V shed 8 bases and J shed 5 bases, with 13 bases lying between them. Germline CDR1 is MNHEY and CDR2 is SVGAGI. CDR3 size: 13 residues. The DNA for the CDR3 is TGTGCCAGCGCCCTAGAGTCGCGAAACACCATATATTTT. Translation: CASALESRNTIYF.

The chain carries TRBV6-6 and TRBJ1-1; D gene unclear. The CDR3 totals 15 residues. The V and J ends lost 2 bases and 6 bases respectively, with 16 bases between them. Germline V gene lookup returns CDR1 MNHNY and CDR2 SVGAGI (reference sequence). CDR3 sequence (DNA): TGTGCCAGCAGTTACCGAACGGGCTCAGCGGCTGAAGCTTTCTTT. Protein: CASSYRTGSAAEAFF.

For the CDR3, the DNA is TGCGCCAGCAGCTACTACCGCGGACAGGACTACGAGCAGTACTTC. This codes for CASSYYRGQDYEQYF. This chain joins TRBV5-1 and TRBJ2-7, with 7 bases aligning to TRBD1. Per the germline V gene, CDR1 is SGHRS and CDR2 is YFSETQ. V gave up 3 bases and J gave up 3 bases; unmatched junction bases: 9. The CDR3 has 15 amino acids.

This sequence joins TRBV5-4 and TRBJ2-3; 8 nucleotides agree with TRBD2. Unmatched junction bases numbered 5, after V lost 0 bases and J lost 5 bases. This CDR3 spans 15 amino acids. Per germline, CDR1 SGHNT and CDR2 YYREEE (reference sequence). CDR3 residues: CASSLGSGGGDTQYF. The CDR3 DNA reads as TGTGCCAGCAGCTTGGGGAGCGGGGGTGGAGATACGCAGTATTTT.

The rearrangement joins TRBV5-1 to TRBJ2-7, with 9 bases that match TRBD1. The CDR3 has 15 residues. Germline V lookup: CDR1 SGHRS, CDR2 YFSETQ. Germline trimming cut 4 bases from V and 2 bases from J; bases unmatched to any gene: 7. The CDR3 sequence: CASSTGQGRTYEQYF. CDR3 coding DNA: TGCGCCAGCAGCACCGGACAGGGGCGCACCTACGAGCAGTACTTC.

CDR3 bases: TGTGCCAGCACCTTCGGGACAGGGAGCTACAATGAGCAGTTCTTC. It encodes CASTFGTGSYNEQFF. The chain carries TRBV5-4 and TRBJ2-1; TRBD1 agrees at 9 bases. The CDR3 length is 15 residues. V dropped 6 bases and J dropped 3; count of bases not matched to a gene: 7. The germline V gene encodes CDR1 SGHNT and CDR2 YYREEE (reference sequence).

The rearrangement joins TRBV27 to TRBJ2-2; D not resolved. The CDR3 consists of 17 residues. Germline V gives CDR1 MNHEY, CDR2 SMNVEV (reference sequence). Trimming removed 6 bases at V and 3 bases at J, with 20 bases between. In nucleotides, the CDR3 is TGTGCCAGCAGACCTATAAATGTACTACGGGACACCGGGGAGCTGTTTTTT. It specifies CASRPINVLRDTGELFF.

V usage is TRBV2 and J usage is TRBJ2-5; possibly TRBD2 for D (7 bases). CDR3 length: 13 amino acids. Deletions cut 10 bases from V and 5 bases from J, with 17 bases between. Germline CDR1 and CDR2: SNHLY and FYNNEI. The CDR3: CATRGASEETQYF. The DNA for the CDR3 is TGTGCCACTCGGGGGGCTAGCGAGGAGACCCAGTACTTC. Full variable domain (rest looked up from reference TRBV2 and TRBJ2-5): EPEVTQTPSHQVTQMGQEVILRCVPISNHLYFYWYRQILGQKVEFLVSFYNNEISEKSEIFDDQFSVERPDGSNFTLKIRSTKLEDSAMYFCATRGASEETQYFGPGTRLLVL.